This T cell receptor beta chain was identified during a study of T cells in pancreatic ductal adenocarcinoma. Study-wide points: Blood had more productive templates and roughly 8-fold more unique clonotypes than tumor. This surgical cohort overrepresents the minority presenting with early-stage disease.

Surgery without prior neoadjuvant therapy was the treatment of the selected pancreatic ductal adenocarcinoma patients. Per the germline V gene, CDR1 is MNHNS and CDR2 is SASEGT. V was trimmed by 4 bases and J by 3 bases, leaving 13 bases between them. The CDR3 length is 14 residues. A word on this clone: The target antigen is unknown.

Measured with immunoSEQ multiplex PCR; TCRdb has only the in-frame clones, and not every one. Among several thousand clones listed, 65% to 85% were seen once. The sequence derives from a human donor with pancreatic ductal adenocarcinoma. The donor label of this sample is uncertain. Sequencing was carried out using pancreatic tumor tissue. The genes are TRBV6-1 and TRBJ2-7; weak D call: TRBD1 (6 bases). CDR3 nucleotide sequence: TGTGCCAGCAGTGTAGAAACAGGGCGCTACGAGCAGTACTTC. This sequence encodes CASSVETGRYEQYF.